One sample yielded the 8 T cell receptor beta chains listed below, sequenced in a study of shared clonotypes between healthy human individuals (dated by TCRdb to 2020 to 2021). CD8 naive samples were obtained by positive selection for CCR7 among CD45RO-negative cells, yielding a CD45RA+CCR7+ population from which TemRA cells were excluded. Libraries were made using the immunoSEQ multiplex PCR assay. The clones in this table, taken by TCRdb from immuneACCESS, are in-frame only. Not every clone is retained; where verified, under half of the shortfall comes from an unresolved V gene, and the cause of the rest is unknown. The sample contains some 2 million clones, roughly 95% of them found a single time. The biggest ten clones account for 0.95% to 1.5% of the sample. The material sequenced was naive CD8+ T cells sorted from blood. Taken with the paper, the label for cell subset or site translates to: CD45RA+CCR7+. The receptors originated from a man between 18 and 35 years old in good health.

This clone was counted a single time. The chain carries TRBV28 and TRBJ2-7; TRBD1 agrees at 7 bases. V shed 4 bases, J shed 7 bases, and the junction held 13 bases outside the gene matches. Germline V gene data show CDR1 as MDHEN and CDR2 as SYDVKM. The CDR3 has 15 amino acids. CDR3 sequence (DNA): TGTGCCAGCAGTTATACAGGGGCCGATTTTGGAGAGCAGTACTTC. Encoded protein: CASSYTGADFGEQYF.

The V call is TRBV5-1, the J call TRBJ1-2, with no clear D. The CDR3 totals 14 residues. Trimming cost V 4 bases and J 0 bases, with 10 bases left between them. From germline, CDR1 is SGHRS and CDR2 YFSETQ. This CDR3 is CASSGGLTNYGYTF. The CDR3 DNA is TGCGCCAGCAGCGGCGGACTGACTAACTATGGCTACACCTTC.

The chain carries TRBV11-2 and TRBJ2-5; D call uncertain. Germline CDR1 is SGHAT and CDR2 is FQNNGV. The CDR3 extends over 14 amino acids. Trimming removed 5 bases at V and 1 base at J, with 11 bases between. The CDR3, as DNA: TGTGCCAGCAGCCTCCGGACGGTCCAAGAGACCCAGTACTTC. It encodes CASSLRTVQETQYF. The full variable domain, completed using reference TRBV11-2 and TRBJ2-5, is EAGVAQSPRYKIIEKRQSVAFWCNPISGHATLYWYQQILGQGPKLLIQFQNNGVVDDSQLPKDRFSAERLKGVDSTLKIQPAKLEDSAVYLCASSLRTVQETQYFGPGTRLLVL.

The chain joins TRBV7-9 to TRBJ1-3, with D tentatively TRBD1 (5 bases). Trimming took off 11 bases at V and 4 bases at J, with 12 bases between the two ends. Germline-derived CDR1 and CDR2 are SEHNR and FQNEAQ (reference sequence). This CDR3 region has 12 residues. The CDR3 DNA follows: TGTGCCGGGGGGAGGCCGGGAAACACCATATATTTT. This codes for CAGGRPGNTIYF.

As concerns this clone: In the same sample, other DNA sequences code for this CDR3. V gene TRBV4-3 combines with J gene TRBJ2-7; 8 bases agree with TRBD1. CDR1 is LGHNA and CDR2 is YSLEER in the germline V gene. The CDR3 has 15 residues. J lost 0 bases, V lost 0 bases, and 1 base had no gene match. CDR3 DNA: TGCGCCAGCAGCCAAGATACAGGGGGCTCCTACGAGCAGTACTTC. Protein product: CASSQDTGGSYEQYF.

This rearrangement joins TRBV27 to TRBJ2-5; D is uncertain. Germline CDR1 MNHEY, CDR2 SMNVEV (reference sequence). The CDR3 has 13 amino acids. Trimming removed 5 bases from V and 1 base from J, with 8 bases in between. The CDR3 sequence is CASSVWAQETQYF. The CDR3 DNA follows: TGTGCCAGCAGTGTATGGGCCCAAGAGACCCAGTACTTC.

The chain employs TRBV6-1 and TRBJ1-1; D possibly corresponds to TRBD1 (5 bases). The germline V gene encodes CDR1 MNHNS and CDR2 SASEGT. V dropped 3 bases and J dropped 1 base, with 9 bases sitting between them. The CDR3 is 14 residues long. The CDR3 loop reads CASSDPGTNTEAFF. CDR3 nucleotide sequence: TGTGCCAGCAGTGACCCCGGGACGAACACTGAAGCTTTCTTT.

The chain joins TRBV11-2 to TRBJ2-6, with D unresolved. CDR1 and CDR2 (germline): SGHAT, FQNNGV. CDR3 length equals 15 residues. V gave up 3 bases and J gave up 1 base, with 7 bases separating them. In DNA form, the CDR3 reads TGTGCCAGCAGCTTCCATACATCTGGGGCCAACGTCCTGACTTTC. Translated: CASSFHTSGANVLTF.